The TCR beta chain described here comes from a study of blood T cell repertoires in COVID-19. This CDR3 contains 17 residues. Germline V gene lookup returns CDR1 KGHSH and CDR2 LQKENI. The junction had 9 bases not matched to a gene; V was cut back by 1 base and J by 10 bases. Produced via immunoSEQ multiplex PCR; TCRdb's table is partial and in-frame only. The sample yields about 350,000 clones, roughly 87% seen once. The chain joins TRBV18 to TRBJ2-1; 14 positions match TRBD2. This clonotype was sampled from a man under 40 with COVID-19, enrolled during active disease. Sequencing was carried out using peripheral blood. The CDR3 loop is CASSPLEPGLAGEEQFF. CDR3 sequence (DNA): TGTGCCAGCTCACCACTCGAACCGGGACTAGCGGGGGAAGAGCAGTTCTTC.